This T cell receptor beta chain was sequenced for a study of read filtering for tumor transcriptome and immune sequencing. Turning to the study itself: By R-ISS, stages I, II and III held approximately 8, 16 and 7 patients. Per sample, TCR-region reads ranged about 3.5 to 11 million by IR-seq, roughly 75 to 1273 by RNA-seq.

From approximately 430 ng of RNA, a library with molecular barcoded alpha/delta and beta/gamma adaptors was made. Each CDR3 protein is one row after TCRdb ran MiXCR on the reads. The sample lists 50,000 to 65,000 distinct CDR3 sequences, about a fifth occurring once. There are 15 residues in the CDR3. The ends lost 0 bases at V and 4 bases at J; junction bases unmatched: 5. Germline lookup yields CDR1 SGHTA and CDR2 FQGNSA. Specimen: a population of CD138-negative cells sorted from bone marrow. The V gene is TRBV7-2, the J gene TRBJ2-5, with 7 bases fitting TRBD2. This TCR was sampled from a donor aged 40 or older with multiple myeloma. The CDR3 DNA follows: TGTGCCAGCAGCTTAGCAGCCCCGGGGGGAGAGACCCAGTACTTC. This encodes CASSLAAPGGETQYF.